One sample yielded the 4 T cell receptor beta chains listed below, sequenced in a study of regulatory T cells in long-lasting Graves disease. The TCR beta library used iRepertoire HTBI primers with Arm-PCR amplification of CDR3. TCRdb fed the multiplex PCR reads into MiXCR, producing one record per CDR3 protein. This repertoire shows over 500,000 distinct CDR3 sequences, around 15% found once; its top ten account for about 11%. The time point is: newly diagnosed GD, antithyroid drugs for less than 3 months. Extracted PBMC RNA gave rise to the TCR library. The data were also submitted as part of a second study, on T cells in Graves' hyperthyroidism and ophthalmopathy.

The material was peripheral blood mononuclear cells (PBMCs), obtained at new diagnosis, from a patient treated with antithyroid drugs. These receptors all stem from a man aged 18 to 29 with Graves disease.

V is TRBV28 and J is TRBJ2-2; TRBD1 matches at 8 bases. Looked up from germline, CDR1 is MDHEN and CDR2 is SYDVKM. Losses at the gene ends were 8 bases for V and 1 base for J; bases not matched to a gene: 9. The length of the CDR3 is 16 residues. The CDR3 loop is CASVQGAEWNTGELFF. The CDR3, as DNA: TGTGCCAGCGTCCAGGGGGCCGAATGGAACACCGGGGAGCTGTTTTTT.

This clonotype was recorded many times. The chain joins TRBV28 to TRBJ2-1; 11 bases fit TRBD2. The CDR3 runs to 14 residues. J gave up 9 bases and V 8 bases, and 9 bases lay outside the gene matches. Germline V gene data show CDR1 as MDHEN and CDR2 as SYDVKM. This chain's CDR3 is CASHQLAGVSEQFF. In DNA, the CDR3 is TGTGCCAGCCATCAACTAGCGGGAGTATCTGAGCAGTTCTTC.

This clonotype showed up many times. This rearrangement joins TRBV29-1 to TRBJ1-1, with 8 positions matching TRBD1. Per germline, CDR1 SQVTM and CDR2 ANQGSEA. J was trimmed by 4 bases and V by 7 bases; bases with no gene match: 2. CDR3 length: 11 amino acids. Here the CDR3 reads CSGGQGTEAFF. The CDR3 DNA reads as TGCAGCGGCGGACAGGGCACTGAAGCTTTCTTT.

This chain connects TRBV10-1 to TRBJ2-7; D possibly uses TRBD1 or TRBD2 (6 bases each). Trimming shortened V by 7 bases and J by 4 bases, and 17 bases separated the two germline ends. The germline gives CDR1 WNHNN, CDR2 SYGVQD (reference sequence). There are 14 residues in the CDR3. The CDR3 sequence: CASNPTRGVYEQYF. As DNA, the CDR3 is TGCGCCAGCAACCCGACTAGGGGGGTTTACGAGCAGTACTTC.